These 7 T cell receptor beta chains were all obtained from the same sample, sequenced in a study of CD8 T cells in Susac syndrome. When the RNA was reverse transcribed, random hexamers were used with an input of roughly 0.45 to 1 ug. TCRdb passed the immunoSEQ multiplex PCR reads through MiXCR, listing each CDR3 protein once. The sample carries around 140,000 distinct CDR3 sequences, 65% to 90% recorded once. The sequenced sample consisted of CD8+ T cells from PBMCs. These receptors originate from a human donor with multiple sclerosis.

The J gene is TRBJ2-7, the V gene TRBV21-1; the table's TRBD1 call for D was not verified on the DNA. TRBV21-1 is designated a pseudogene. This CDR3 spans 16 amino acids. The CDR3, as DNA: TGTGCCAGCAGCAAAGAAAGGACACCAAGCTCCTACGAGCAGTACTTC. Translation gives CASSKERTPSSYEQYF.

This sequence joins TRBV12-3 or TRBV12-4 and TRBJ1-5, with D uncertain. Trimming removed 4 bases from V and 3 bases from J, with 4 bases in between. The CDR3 is made up of 12 amino acids. The CDR3 protein is CASSYPNQPQHF. The CDR3 region has the DNA TGTGCCAGCAGTTATCCCAATCAGCCCCAGCATTTT.

This chain joins TRBV28 and TRBJ1-1; D is undetermined. CDR1 and CDR2 from the germline V gene are MDHEN and SYDVKM. Trimming took 3 bases from V and 0 from J, leaving 8 bases between them. This CDR3 is built from 14 residues. The CDR3 bases are TGTGCCAGCAGTTTTACGCGATTGAACACTGAAGCTTTCTTT. Amino acids: CASSFTRLNTEAFF.

This sequence joins TRBV6-1 and TRBJ2-3; perhaps TRBD2 as D (5 bases). The CDR3 runs 14 residues. CDR1 and CDR2 from the germline V gene are MNHNS and SASEGT. V lost 0 bases and J lost 3, with 7 bases in between. The DNA for the CDR3 is TGTGCCAGCAGTGAAGCCCGGGGTACAGATACGCAGTATTTT. This codes for CASSEARGTDTQYF.

This clonotype was picked up a small number of times. The chain recombines TRBV7-8 with TRBJ1-5; the D is unclear. Trimming pared 0 bases from V and 4 bases from J, leaving 4 bases between. Germline CDR1 SGHVS, CDR2 FQNEAQ. The CDR3 length is 13 residues. CDR3 DNA: TGTGCCAGCAGCTTAGCAACTAATCAGCCCCAGCATTTT. The encoded protein is CASSLATNQPQHF.

This clonotype was seen only once. The gene calls are TRBV3-1 and TRBJ2-1; D possibly corresponds to TRBD2 (6 bases). This CDR3 spans 15 amino acids. Per germline, CDR1 LGHDT and CDR2 YNNKEL (reference sequence). Trimming stripped 0 bases from V and 7 bases from J, with 13 bases between. The CDR3 DNA reads TGTGCCAGCAGCCAAGATTCGGGAGACCTAAATGAGCAGTTCTTC. Its protein product is CASSQDSGDLNEQFF.

This clonotype was counted between two and nine times. The chain has TRBV14 and TRBJ2-1; D may be TRBD2 (5 bases). V shed 1 base and J shed 2 bases, with 15 bases lying between them. The CDR3 has 17 residues. Per the germline V gene, CDR1 is SGHDN and CDR2 is FVKESK. CDR3 residues: CASSQVGWRATYNEQFF. The CDR3 DNA sequence: TGTGCCAGCAGCCAAGTAGGGTGGCGGGCGACCTACAATGAGCAGTTCTTC.